Detailed here is one T cell receptor (beta chain). TCRdb itself ran the 5' RACE reads through MiXCR, one entry per CDR3 protein. Of over 110,000 distinct CDR3 sequences listed, approximately 7.7% are singletons. The data derive from a study of T cells after yellow fever vaccination. The V and J ends lost 5 bases and 7 bases respectively, with 18 bases between them. The CDR3 runs 15 residues. Germline-derived CDR1 and CDR2 are LNHNV and YYDKDF (reference sequence). This clonotype was sampled from a man in his thirties or forties who received the YFV17D yellow fever vaccine. Sequenced material: CD4+ T cells sorted from PBMCs, taken 5 days after the yellow fever booster vaccination. The genes are TRBV15 and TRBJ1-5, with D perhaps TRBD1 (6 bases). The CDR3 sequence: CATSGDRSGWQPQHF. CDR3 nucleotide sequence: TGTGCCACCAGCGGTGACAGGTCGGGTTGGCAGCCCCAGCATTTT.